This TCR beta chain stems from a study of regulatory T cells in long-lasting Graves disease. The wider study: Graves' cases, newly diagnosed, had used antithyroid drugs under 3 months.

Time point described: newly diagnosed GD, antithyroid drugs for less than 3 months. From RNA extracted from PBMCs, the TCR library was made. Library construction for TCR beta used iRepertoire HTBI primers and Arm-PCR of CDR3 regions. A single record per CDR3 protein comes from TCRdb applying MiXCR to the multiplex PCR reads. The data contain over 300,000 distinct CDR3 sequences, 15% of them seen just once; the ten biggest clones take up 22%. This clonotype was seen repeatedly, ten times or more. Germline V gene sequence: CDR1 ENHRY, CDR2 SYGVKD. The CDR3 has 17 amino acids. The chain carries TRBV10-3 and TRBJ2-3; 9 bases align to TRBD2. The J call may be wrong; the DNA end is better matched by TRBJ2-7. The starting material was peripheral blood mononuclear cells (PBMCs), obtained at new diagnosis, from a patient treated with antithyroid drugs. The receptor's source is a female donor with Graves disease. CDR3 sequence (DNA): TGTGCCATCAGTGAGTCGATTAGCGGGAGTTACGTCAACGAGCAGTACTTC. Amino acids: CAISESISGSYVNEQYF.